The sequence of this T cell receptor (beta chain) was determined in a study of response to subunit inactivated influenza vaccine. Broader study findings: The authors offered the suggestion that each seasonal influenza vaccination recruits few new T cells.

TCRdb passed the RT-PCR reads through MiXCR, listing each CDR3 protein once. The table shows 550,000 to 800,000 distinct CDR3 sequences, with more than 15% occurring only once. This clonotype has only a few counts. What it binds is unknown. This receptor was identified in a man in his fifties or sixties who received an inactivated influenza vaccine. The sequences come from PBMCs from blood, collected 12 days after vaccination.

CDR3 sequence (DNA): TGTGCCAGCAGCTTTAGTTTCGTTCGGGGTCGCTCCTACGAGCAGTACTTC. Protein: CASSFSFVRGRSYEQYF. J is TRBJ2-7 and V is TRBV5-6, with a tentative D call TRBD2 (5 bases). CDR3 length: 17 amino acids. Germline assignment: CDR1 SGHDT and CDR2 YYEEEE. V lost 2 bases to trimming and J lost 0 bases, with 18 bases between them.